These 29 T cell receptor beta chains came from one sample sequenced in a study of cytomegalovirus exposure and HLA in healthy donors. Some clones are missing from TCRdb's copy, which holds only in-frame ones; the method was immunoSEQ multiplex PCR. This table holds more than 110,000 clones, just over 85% found once. Sequencing was done on a sample of PBMCs. The receptor set was obtained from a young woman in good health and CMV-seropositive.

CDR3 bases: TGTGCCAGCAACGGGAAGAACACCGGGGAGCTGTTTTTT. Its protein product is CASNGKNTGELFF. This chain uses TRBV2 with TRBJ2-2; possible D gene TRBD2, 5 bases. The germline gives CDR1 SNHLY, CDR2 FYNNEI. The CDR3 is 13 residues long. With 7 bases removed from V and 1 base from J, the gap between germline ends came to 7 bases.

The chain uses TRBV5-8 and TRBJ1-2, with TRBD1 matching over 10 bases. Germline trimming cut 2 bases from V and 2 bases from J; bases unmatched to any gene: 3. Germline CDR1 and CDR2: SGHTS and YDEGEE. This CDR3 region has 15 residues. CDR3 in amino acids: CASSFGQGVNYGYTF. The CDR3 DNA is TGTGCCAGCAGCTTCGGACAGGGGGTCAACTATGGCTACACCTTC.

The V gene is TRBV30, the J gene TRBJ2-6, with 8 nucleotides matching TRBD1. The CDR3 is made up of 15 amino acids. J was trimmed by 0 bases and V by 5 bases; bases with no gene match: 3. CDR1 and CDR2 from the germline V gene are GTSNPN and SVGIG (reference sequence). In nucleotides, the CDR3 is TGTGCCTGGGCGACAGGGGCCTCTGGGGCCAACGTCCTGACTTTC. This encodes CAWATGASGANVLTF.

This sequence joins TRBV15 and TRBJ2-7; 7 bases are shared with TRBD2. V was clipped by 5 bases and J by 3 bases; unmatched bases: 7. Per germline, CDR1 LNHNV and CDR2 YYDKDF (reference sequence). There are 14 residues in the CDR3. CDR3 DNA: TGTGCCACCAGCCCCGCGCTAGCGGACTACGAGCAGTACTTC. Amino acids: CATSPALADYEQYF.

This chain joins TRBV5-1 and TRBJ1-6; 11 nucleotides agree with TRBD1. The CDR3 totals 15 residues. The germline V gene has CDR1 SGHRS and CDR2 YFSETQ. J was trimmed by 6 bases and V by 3 bases; bases with no gene match: 2. CDR3 nucleotides: TGCGCCAGCAGCTGGGGACAGGGGGGTAATTCACCCCTCCACTTT. Its translation: CASSWGQGGNSPLHF.

The chain recombines TRBV6-5 with TRBJ2-7, with TRBD2 identical over 9 bases. The CDR3 covers 15 residues. Germline assignment: CDR1 MNHEY and CDR2 SVGAGI. V was clipped by 6 bases and J by 2 bases; unmatched bases: 8. As DNA, the CDR3 is TGTGCCAGCAGCGACGGGTCTAGCGGGACCTACGAGCAGTACTTC. Amino acids: CASSDGSSGTYEQYF.

This clone was seen only once. This chain links TRBV19 with TRBJ2-7; possible D gene TRBD2, 6 bases. Per the germline V gene, CDR1 is LNHDA and CDR2 is SQIVND (reference sequence). The germline V and J ends were trimmed by 10 bases and 3 bases, with 19 bases remaining between them. CDR3 length: 14 residues. This CDR3 is CATSDRGRGYEQYF. The CDR3, as DNA: TGTGCCACCAGCGATCGGGGGAGAGGCTACGAGCAGTACTTC.

The chain combines TRBV18 with TRBJ2-7; 7 nucleotides agree with TRBD2. Looked up from germline, CDR1 is KGHSH and CDR2 is LQKENI. The V gene end was trimmed by 0 bases and the J gene end by 7 bases; junction bases not matched to a gene: 9. This CDR3 region has 15 residues. The CDR3 here is CASSPPTGGSREQYF. The CDR3 DNA follows: TGTGCCAGCTCACCACCGACGGGGGGATCGAGGGAGCAGTACTTC.

The CDR3 protein is CASSIRQGTNYGYTF. Here the CDR3 DNA reads TGTGCCAGCAGCATTCGACAGGGGACTAACTATGGCTACACCTTC. The J gene is TRBJ1-2, the V gene TRBV9; 8 bases match TRBD1. The CDR3 totals 15 residues. Trimming at V came to 4 bases and at J to 0 bases, leaving 5 bases not matched to a gene. The germline V gene encodes CDR1 SGDLS and CDR2 YYNGEE. The whole variable domain, remainder taken from reference TRBV9 and TRBJ1-2, is DSGVTQTPKHLITATGQRVTLRCSPRSGDLSVYWYQQSLDQGLQFLIQYYNGEERAKGNILERFSAQQFPDLHSELNLSSLELGDSALYFCASSIRQGTNYGYTFGSGTRLTVV.

This sequence joins TRBV5-1 and TRBJ2-7, with 7 nucleotides matching TRBD1. The ends lost 1 base at V and 4 bases at J; junction bases unmatched: 5. The CDR3 is 14 residues long. Germline V lookup: CDR1 SGHRS, CDR2 YFSETQ. Here the CDR3 reads CASSLRSGGYEQYF. The DNA for the CDR3 is TGCGCCAGCAGCTTGCGGTCAGGGGGTTACGAGCAGTACTTC.

This clone was recorded once. V usage is TRBV28 and J usage is TRBJ1-5; D gene ambiguous. CDR1 is MDHEN and CDR2 is SYDVKM in the germline V gene. V lost 3 bases and J 4 bases, leaving 13 bases between the germline ends. The CDR3 totals 15 residues. CDR3 residues: CASSLWAFTNQPQHF. As DNA, the CDR3 is TGTGCCAGCAGTTTGTGGGCATTTACAAATCAGCCCCAGCATTTT.

This chain connects TRBV4-1 to TRBJ2-7, with 10 bases matching TRBD1. The germline CDR1 and CDR2 sequences are MGHRA and YSYEKL. CDR3 length: 14 residues. V trimming: 4 bases; J trimming: 6 bases; junction bases outside the gene matches: 6. In DNA form, the CDR3 reads TGCGCCAGCAGCCCGAGACAGGGGGCTTCCGAGCAGTACTTC. Residues: CASSPRQGASEQYF.

This chain connects TRBV11-2 to TRBJ2-7; D may be TRBD2 (6 bases). The V gene lost 0 bases and the J gene lost 3 bases, with 6 bases spanning the gap. Germline V gives CDR1 SGHAT, CDR2 FQNNGV. The CDR3 extends over 13 amino acids. The CDR3 protein is CASSLEGGYEQYF. In nucleotides, the CDR3 is TGTGCCAGCAGCTTAGAGGGGGGCTACGAGCAGTACTTC.

The CDR3 DNA is TGTGCCATCAACTTCCGGGACAGGGGATATGGCTACACCTTC. It codes for CAINFRDRGYGYTF. The chain links TRBV10-3 to TRBJ1-2, with 10 bases identical to TRBD1. CDR1 is ENHRY, CDR2 SYGVKD, per germline. The CDR3 totals 14 residues. V shed 7 bases, J shed 5 bases, and the junction held 7 bases outside the gene matches.

The chain links TRBV10-3 to TRBJ1-3; D not certain. Trimming removed 7 bases at V and 3 bases at J, with 4 bases between. The CDR3 is 11 residues long. Germline V gene data show CDR1 as ENHRY and CDR2 as SYGVKD. The CDR3, as DNA: TGTGCCATCAACGGTGGAAACACCATATATTTT. Translating gives CAINGGNTIYF.

This sequence joins TRBV21-1 and TRBJ1-5. TRBV21-1 is a listed pseudogene. This CDR3 has 15 residues. CDR3 loop: CASSKPTPRNQPQHF. CDR3 bases: TGTGCCAGCAGCAAACCAACTCCCCGGAATCAGCCCCAGCATTTT.

The V and J genes are TRBV7-9 and TRBJ1-2; no definite D call. Trimming took off 1 base at V and 8 bases at J, with 14 bases between the two ends. The CDR3 totals 14 residues. Per the germline V gene, CDR1 is SEHNR and CDR2 is FQNEAQ (reference sequence). CDR3 sequence reads: CASSLGGGERGYTF. The CDR3 DNA sequence: TGTGCCAGCAGCTTAGGTGGCGGGGAGAGGGGCTACACCTTC.

The sample holds a few counts of this clone. The chain combines TRBV6-1 with TRBJ2-7; perhaps TRBD1 as D (6 bases). CDR1 MNHNS and CDR2 SASEGT come from the germline V gene. The CDR3 covers 15 residues. The germline V and J ends were trimmed by 0 bases and 3 bases, with 12 bases remaining between them. This CDR3 is CASSEAEGHYYEQYF. The CDR3 DNA is TGTGCCAGCAGTGAAGCCGAGGGACACTACTACGAGCAGTACTTC.

The chain uses TRBV4-1 and TRBJ2-1, with D possibly TRBD2 on 5 matching bases. The germline CDR1 and CDR2 sequences are MGHRA and YSYEKL. There are 13 residues in the CDR3. V lost 8 bases, J lost 6 bases, and 14 bases lay in between. CDR3: CASSFGVGNEQFF. CDR3 nucleotide sequence: TGCGCCAGCTCCTTCGGGGTCGGCAATGAGCAGTTCTTC.

The chain couples TRBV5-3 to TRBJ1-6; 9 nucleotides match TRBD1. Being an ORF, TRBV5-3 has a function that is uncertain. V lost 4 bases and J lost 7; bases outside the gene matches: 12. CDR3 size: 17 residues. The CDR3 sequence: CARSGIHRGLVNSPLHF. The DNA of the CDR3 is TGTGCCAGAAGCGGTATTCACAGGGGGCTGGTAAATTCACCCCTCCACTTT.

The chain carries TRBV27 and TRBJ2-7; TRBD1 is a possible D gene (6 bases). Germline CDR1 MNHEY, CDR2 SMNVEV (reference sequence). The CDR3 has 13 amino acids. V shed 8 bases and J shed 4 bases, with 15 bases lying between them. The CDR3 here is CASSSGRGYEQYF. The CDR3 DNA follows: TGTGCCAGCTCGTCCGGCAGGGGATACGAGCAGTACTTC.

The table lists this clone with a few counts. The chain carries TRBV5-6 and TRBJ2-7; 9 positions agree with TRBD1. There are 15 residues in the CDR3. From germline, CDR1 is SGHDT and CDR2 YYEEEE. Trimming cost V 0 bases and J 6 bases; bases outside gene matches: 7. The CDR3 DNA sequence: TGTGCCAGCAGCTTGGCCGGACAGGGGTTTGGCGAGCAGTACTTC. It yields the protein CASSLAGQGFGEQYF.

V is TRBV5-1 and J is TRBJ2-2, with 10 bases identical to TRBD1. Germline CDR1 and CDR2: SGHRS and YFSETQ. The CDR3 spans 14 residues. Trimming at V came to 5 bases and at J to 4 bases, leaving 2 bases not matched to a gene. The CDR3 region has the DNA TGCGCCAGCAGAGGACAGGGGGTCACCGGGGAGCTGTTTTTT. Its translation is CASRGQGVTGELFF. Using reference TRBV5-1 and TRBJ2-2 for the parts outside the CDR3, the full variable domain is KAGVTQTPRYLIKTRGQQVTLSCSPISGHRSVSWYQQTPGQGLQFLFEYFSETQRNKGNFPGRFSGRQFSNSRSEMNVSTLELGDSALYLCASRGQGVTGELFFGEGSRLTVL.

The rearrangement uses TRBV10-3 and TRBJ2-1, with 11 bases identical to TRBD2. Germline trimming cut 5 bases from V and 6 bases from J; bases unmatched to any gene: 6. The CDR3 has 15 residues. The germline CDR1 and CDR2 sequences are ENHRY and SYGVKD. CDR3 nucleotide sequence: TGTGCCATCAGTTCCCGACTAGCGGGACCCAATGAGCAGTTCTTC. Translation: CAISSRLAGPNEQFF.

The chain couples TRBV6-1 to TRBJ1-5; 9 nucleotides match TRBD1. Germline trimming cut 7 bases from V and 9 bases from J; bases unmatched to any gene: 10. This CDR3 spans 14 amino acids. Germline V gene sequence: CDR1 MNHNS, CDR2 SASEGT. The DNA for the CDR3 is TGTGCCAGCACCGAGAGGGACAGGGATCGGCCCCAGCATTTT. This gives the protein CASTERDRDRPQHF.

The genes are TRBV29-1 and TRBJ2-1; 7 bases align to TRBD1. The V and J ends lost 6 bases and 0 bases, in that order; junction bases with no gene match: 8. Germline V gene sequence: CDR1 SQVTM, CDR2 ANQGSEA. CDR3 length: 15 residues. CDR3 sequence (DNA): TGCAGCGTCGCATTGGGACAGAGCTCCTACAATGAGCAGTTCTTC. Encoded protein: CSVALGQSSYNEQFF.

The chain carries TRBV9 and TRBJ2-2, with D hard to call. This CDR3 spans 16 amino acids. V lost 3 bases and J lost 2, with 14 bases in between. Germline assignment: CDR1 SGDLS and CDR2 YYNGEE. The CDR3, as DNA: TGTGCCAGCAGCGGGGCCGGCCCAGTTAACACCGGGGAGCTGTTTTTT. This encodes CASSGAGPVNTGELFF.

This rearrangement joins TRBV7-9 to TRBJ2-3; the D gene is possibly TRBD1 (7 bases). The CDR3 sequence is 15 residues long. The V gene's germline CDR1 is SEHNR and CDR2 FQNEAQ (reference sequence). With 5 bases removed from V and 6 bases from J, the gap between germline ends came to 18 bases. CDR3 in DNA: TGTGCCAGCAGCCAAAGTCGGACAGGAGGGGATACGCAGTATTTT. Amino acids: CASSQSRTGGDTQYF.

This rearrangement joins TRBV5-1 to TRBJ2-1; 14 bases fit TRBD2. Germline V lookup: CDR1 SGHRS, CDR2 YFSETQ. This CDR3 is 15 amino acids long. The ends lost 3 bases at V and 7 bases at J; junction bases unmatched: 3. The CDR3 is CASSSGTSGRNEQFF. As DNA, the CDR3 is TGCGCCAGCAGCTCCGGGACTAGCGGGAGAAATGAGCAGTTCTTC. Looking up the rest from reference TRBV5-1 and TRBJ2-1 gives the full variable domain: KAGVTQTPRYLIKTRGQQVTLSCSPISGHRSVSWYQQTPGQGLQFLFEYFSETQRNKGNFPGRFSGRQFSNSRSEMNVSTLELGDSALYLCASSSGTSGRNEQFFGPGTRLTVL.